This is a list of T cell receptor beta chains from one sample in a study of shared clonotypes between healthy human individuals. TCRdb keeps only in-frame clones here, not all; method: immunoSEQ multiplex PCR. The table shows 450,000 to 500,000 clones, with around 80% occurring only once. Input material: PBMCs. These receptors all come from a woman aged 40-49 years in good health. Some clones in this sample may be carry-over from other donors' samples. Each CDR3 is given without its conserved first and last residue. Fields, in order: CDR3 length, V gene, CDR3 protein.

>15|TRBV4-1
ASSQDVTSGASYEQY
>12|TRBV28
ASSFTGPTDTQY
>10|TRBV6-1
ASSEAEVYQY
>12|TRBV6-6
ASSYGISGNTIY
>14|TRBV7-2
ASSSGAGGSTDTQY
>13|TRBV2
ASSEASSEYYGYT
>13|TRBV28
ASSPTGFLNTEAF
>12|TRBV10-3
AISDSAGEETQY
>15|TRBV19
ASSIEITSDKRNEQY
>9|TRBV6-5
ASSYGGEQY
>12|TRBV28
ASSLSGLNQPQH
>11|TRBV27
ASSFRTGDQAF
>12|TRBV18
ASSNGGKNTEAF
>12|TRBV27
ASSFRQGGQPQH
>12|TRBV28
ASSLRRGLETQY
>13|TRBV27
ASSISGEVTMRQF
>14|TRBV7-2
ASSLVASGRGETQY
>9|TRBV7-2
ASSLVHEQY
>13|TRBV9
ASSVGSEYDTEAF
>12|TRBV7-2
ASSLEGGDQPQH
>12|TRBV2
ASRAGQGSYGYT
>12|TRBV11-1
ASSLAGVNTEAF